The 2 T cell receptor beta chains below were found in one sample sequenced in a study of T cell responses to AZD1222 COVID-19 vaccine. TCRdb's copy holds only in-frame clones and misses some; the assay was immunoSEQ multiplex PCR. Counted here are 85,000 to 130,000 clones, over 70% occurring once; the ten biggest clones make up about 8.7%. The specimen was peripheral blood, collected on day 0 of AZD1222 vaccination. Source of these receptors: an adult in good health.

The chain joins TRBV28 to TRBJ2-7; 7 bases line up with TRBD1. Per germline, CDR1 MDHEN and CDR2 SYDVKM. The junction had 7 bases not matched to a gene; V was cut back by 6 bases and J by 2 bases. The CDR3 has 14 amino acids. In nucleotides, the CDR3 is TGTGCCAGCAGCCGGGACAGATTACCCTACGAGCAGTACTTC. Translation gives CASSRDRLPYEQYF.

The chain joins TRBV11-2 to TRBJ1-6, with D unclear. Germline CDR1 SGHAT, CDR2 FQNNGV. Trimming removed 5 bases at V and 7 bases at J, with 12 bases between. The CDR3 runs 14 residues. CDR3 bases: TGTGCCAGCAGCCGTGTAGCTACGAATTCACCCCTCCACTTT. Amino acid sequence: CASSRVATNSPLHF.